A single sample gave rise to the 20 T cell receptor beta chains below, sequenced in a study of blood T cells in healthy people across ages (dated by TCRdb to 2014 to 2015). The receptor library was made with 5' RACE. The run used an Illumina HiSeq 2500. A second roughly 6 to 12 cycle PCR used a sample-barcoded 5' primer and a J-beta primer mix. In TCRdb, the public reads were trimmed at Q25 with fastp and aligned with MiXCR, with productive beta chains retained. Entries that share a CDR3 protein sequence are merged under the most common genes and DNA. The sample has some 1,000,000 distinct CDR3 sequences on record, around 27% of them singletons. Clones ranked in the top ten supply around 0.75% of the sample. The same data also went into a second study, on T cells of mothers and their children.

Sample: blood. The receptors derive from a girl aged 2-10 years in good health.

CDR3 sequence: CASSQEVGQMNEKLFF. The CDR3 coding sequence is TGCGCCAGCAGCCAAGAAGTTGGGCAGATGAATGAAAAACTGTTTTTT. The chain has TRBV4-1 and TRBJ1-4; D gene ambiguous. Between the trimmed V and J ends, which lost 0 bases and 5 bases, there was a span of 13 bases. CDR1 is MGHRA and CDR2 is YSYEKL in the germline V gene. There are 16 residues in the CDR3.

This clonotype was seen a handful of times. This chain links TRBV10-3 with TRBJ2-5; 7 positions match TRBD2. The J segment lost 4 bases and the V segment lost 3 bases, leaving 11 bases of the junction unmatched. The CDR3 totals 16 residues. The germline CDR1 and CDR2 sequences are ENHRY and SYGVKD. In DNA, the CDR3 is TGTGCCATCAGTGACCGAATCCGGGACTATGGAGAGACCCAGTACTTC. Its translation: CAISDRIRDYGETQYF.

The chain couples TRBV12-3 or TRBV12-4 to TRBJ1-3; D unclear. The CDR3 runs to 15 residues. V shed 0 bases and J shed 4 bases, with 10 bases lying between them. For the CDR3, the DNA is TGTGCCAGCAGTTTAGCACCGGGATCGGGAAACACCATATATTTT. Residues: CASSLAPGSGNTIYF.

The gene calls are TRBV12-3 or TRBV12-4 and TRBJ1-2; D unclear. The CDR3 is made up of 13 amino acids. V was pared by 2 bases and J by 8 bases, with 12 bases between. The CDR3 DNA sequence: TGTGCCAGCAGTTTAAGGCGGGGAAACGGCTACACCTTC. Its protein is CASSLRRGNGYTF.

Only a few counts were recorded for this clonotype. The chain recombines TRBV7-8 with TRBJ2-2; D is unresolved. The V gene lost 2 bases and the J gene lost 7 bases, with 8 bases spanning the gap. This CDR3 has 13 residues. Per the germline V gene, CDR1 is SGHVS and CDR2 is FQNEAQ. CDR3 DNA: TGTGCCAGCAGCTTATCCTTGAACGGGGAGCTGTTTTTT. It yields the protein CASSLSLNGELFF.

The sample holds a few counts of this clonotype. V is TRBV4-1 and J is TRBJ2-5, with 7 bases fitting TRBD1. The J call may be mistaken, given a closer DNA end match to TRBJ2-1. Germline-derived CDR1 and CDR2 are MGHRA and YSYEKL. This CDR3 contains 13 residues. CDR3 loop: CASRRTGNNEQFF. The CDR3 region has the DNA TGCGCCAGCAGAAGGACAGGAAACAATGAGCAGTTCTTC.

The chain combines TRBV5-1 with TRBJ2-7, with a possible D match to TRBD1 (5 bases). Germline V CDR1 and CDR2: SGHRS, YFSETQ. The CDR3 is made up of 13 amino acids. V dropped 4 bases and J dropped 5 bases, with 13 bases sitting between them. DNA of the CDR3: TGCGCCAGCAGCCCCACAGGTAACCACGAGCAGTACTTC. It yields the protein CASSPTGNHEQYF.

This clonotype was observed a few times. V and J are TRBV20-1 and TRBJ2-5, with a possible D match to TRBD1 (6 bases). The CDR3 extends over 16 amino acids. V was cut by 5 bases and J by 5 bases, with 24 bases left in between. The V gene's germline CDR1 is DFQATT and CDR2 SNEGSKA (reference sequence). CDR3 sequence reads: CSADPPLQGLRETQYF. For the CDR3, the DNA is TGCAGTGCTGATCCCCCCTTACAGGGCCTGAGGGAGACCCAGTACTTC.

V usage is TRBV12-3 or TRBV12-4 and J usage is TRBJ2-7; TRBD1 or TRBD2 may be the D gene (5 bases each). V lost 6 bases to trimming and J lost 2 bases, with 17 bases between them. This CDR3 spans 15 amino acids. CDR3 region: CASSPKGTRPYEQYF. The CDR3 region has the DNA TGTGCCAGCAGCCCAAAAGGGACGCGACCCTACGAGCAGTACTTC.

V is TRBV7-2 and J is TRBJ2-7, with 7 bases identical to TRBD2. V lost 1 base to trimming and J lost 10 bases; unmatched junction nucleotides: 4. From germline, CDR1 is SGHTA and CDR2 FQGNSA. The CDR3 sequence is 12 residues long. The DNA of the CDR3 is TGTGCCAGCAGCTTAGAGGGAGGGAAACAGTACTTC. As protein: CASSLEGGKQYF.

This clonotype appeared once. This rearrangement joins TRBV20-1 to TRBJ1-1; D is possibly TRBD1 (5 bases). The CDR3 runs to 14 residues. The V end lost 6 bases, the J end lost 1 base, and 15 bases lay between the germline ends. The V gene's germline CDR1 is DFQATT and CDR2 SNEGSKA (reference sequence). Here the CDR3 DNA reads TGCAGTGCCCCGAATGGGGGGGGGAACACTGAAGCTTTCTTT. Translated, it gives CSAPNGGGNTEAFF.

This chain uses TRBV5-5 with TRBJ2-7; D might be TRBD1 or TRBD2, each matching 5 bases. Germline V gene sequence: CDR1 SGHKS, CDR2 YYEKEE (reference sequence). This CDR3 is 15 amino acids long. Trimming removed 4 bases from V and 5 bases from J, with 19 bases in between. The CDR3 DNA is TGTGCCAGCAGCCTAGTTTTTGGGGGACGGAACGAGCAGTACTTC. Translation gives CASSLVFGGRNEQYF. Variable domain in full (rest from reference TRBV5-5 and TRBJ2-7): DAGVTQSPTHLIKTRGQQVTLRCSPISGHKSVSWYQQVLGQGPQFIFQYYEKEERGRGNFPDRFSARQFPNYSSELNVNALLLGDSALYLCASSLVFGGRNEQYFGPGTRLTVT.

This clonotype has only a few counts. CDR3 sequence (DNA): TGTGCCAGCAGCTCCTATACGAGCTCCTACAATGAGCAGTTCTTC. The encoded protein is CASSSYTSSYNEQFF. V gene TRBV7-2 combines with J gene TRBJ2-1, with D unresolved. V lost 4 bases and J lost 0, with 10 bases in between. This CDR3 has 15 residues. Germline-derived CDR1 and CDR2 are SGHTA and FQGNSA.

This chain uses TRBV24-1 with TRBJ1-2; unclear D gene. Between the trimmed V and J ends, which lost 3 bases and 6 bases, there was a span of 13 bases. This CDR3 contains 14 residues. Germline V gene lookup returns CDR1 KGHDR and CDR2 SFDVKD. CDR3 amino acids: CATSDLGQMDGYTF. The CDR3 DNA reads TGTGCCACCAGTGATCTCGGGCAGATGGATGGCTACACCTTC.

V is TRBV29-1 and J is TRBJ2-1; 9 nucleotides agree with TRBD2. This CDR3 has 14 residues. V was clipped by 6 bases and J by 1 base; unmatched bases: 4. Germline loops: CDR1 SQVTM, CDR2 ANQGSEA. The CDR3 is CSVTREGSYNEQFF. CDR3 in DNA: TGCAGCGTGACGCGGGAGGGATCCTACAATGAGCAGTTCTTC.

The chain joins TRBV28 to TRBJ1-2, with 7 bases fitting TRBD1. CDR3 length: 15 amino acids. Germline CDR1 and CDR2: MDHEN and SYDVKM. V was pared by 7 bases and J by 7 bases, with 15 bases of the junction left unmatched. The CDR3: CASNNWTGTDCGYTF. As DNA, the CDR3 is TGTGCCAGCAATAACTGGACCGGGACAGATTGTGGCTACACCTTC.

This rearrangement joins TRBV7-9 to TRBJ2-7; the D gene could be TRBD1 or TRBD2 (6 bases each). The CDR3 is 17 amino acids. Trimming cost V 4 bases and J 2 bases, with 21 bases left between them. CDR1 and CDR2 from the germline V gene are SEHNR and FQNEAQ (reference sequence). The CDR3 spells CASSSLLGGRPPYEQYF. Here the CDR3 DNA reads TGTGCCAGCAGCTCTCTTCTTGGGGGGCGGCCCCCCTACGAGCAGTACTTC. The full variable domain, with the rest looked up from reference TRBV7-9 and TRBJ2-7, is DTGVSQNPRHKITKRGQNVTFRCDPISEHNRLYWYRQTLGQGPEFLTYFQNEAQLEKSRLLSDRFSAERPKGSFSTLEIQRTEQGDSAMYLCASSSLLGGRPPYEQYFGPGTRLTVT.

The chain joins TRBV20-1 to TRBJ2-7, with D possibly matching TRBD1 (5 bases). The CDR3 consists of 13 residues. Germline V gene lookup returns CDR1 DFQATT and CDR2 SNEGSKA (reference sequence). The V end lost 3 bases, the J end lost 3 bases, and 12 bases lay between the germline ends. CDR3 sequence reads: CSARWQGSYEQYF. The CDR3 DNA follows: TGCAGTGCTAGGTGGCAGGGTAGCTACGAGCAGTACTTC.

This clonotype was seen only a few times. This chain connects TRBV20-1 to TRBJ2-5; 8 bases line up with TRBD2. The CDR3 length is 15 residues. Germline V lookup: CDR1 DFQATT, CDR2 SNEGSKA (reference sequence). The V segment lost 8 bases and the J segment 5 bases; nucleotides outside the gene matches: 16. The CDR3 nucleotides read TGCAGTAAACTAAAAGGGACTAGAGGTGGTGAGACCCAGTACTTC. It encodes CSKLKGTRGGETQYF.

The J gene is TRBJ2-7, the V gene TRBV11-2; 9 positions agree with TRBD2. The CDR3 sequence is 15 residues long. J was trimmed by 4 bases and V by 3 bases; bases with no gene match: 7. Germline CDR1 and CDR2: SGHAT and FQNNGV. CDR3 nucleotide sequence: TGTGCCAGCAGCTTGGGCTCTAGCGGGGCGTACGAGCAGTACGTC. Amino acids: CASSLGSSGAYEQYV.